What follows are 26 T cell receptor beta chains derived from one specimen sequenced in a study of blood T cell repertoires in COVID-19. The assay was immunoSEQ multiplex PCR, and TCRdb's table has in-frame clones only and misses some. Among roughly 220,000 clones listed, around 84% were seen once. Input material: peripheral blood. The receptor source for this set is a man aged 25-45 years with active or convalescent COVID-19.

This sequence joins TRBV4-2 and TRBJ2-3; D perhaps matches TRBD2 (6 bases). CDR1 is LGHNA, CDR2 YNFKEQ, per germline. V was cut by 0 bases and J by 0 bases, with 13 bases left in between. The CDR3 is 17 residues long. The CDR3 nucleotides read TGTGCCAGCAGCCAAGATGGCGCGGGAACTAGCACAGATACGCAGTATTTT. As protein: CASSQDGAGTSTDTQYF.

The chain is built from TRBV6-5 and TRBJ1-5; D perhaps matches TRBD1 (5 bases). CDR1 and CDR2 from the germline V gene are MNHEY and SVGAGI. The V end lost 6 bases, the J end lost 5 bases, and 11 bases lay between the germline ends. This CDR3 has 13 amino acids. CDR3 nucleotides: TGTGCCAGCAGCCAGGACAAGTATCAGCCCCAGCATTTT. Amino acids: CASSQDKYQPQHF.

V gene TRBV6-6 combines with J gene TRBJ1-1; D may be TRBD1 (6 bases). With 5 bases removed from V and 3 bases from J, the gap between germline ends came to 19 bases. The length of the CDR3 is 16 residues. Germline V gene sequence: CDR1 MNHNY, CDR2 SVGAGI (reference sequence). CDR3 amino acids: CASSPWGGPPDTEAFF. Here the CDR3 DNA reads TGTGCCAGCAGTCCGTGGGGGGGCCCTCCTGACACTGAAGCTTTCTTT.

The rearrangement uses TRBV7-2 and TRBJ1-2; D is uncertain. Germline lookup yields CDR1 SGHTA and CDR2 FQGNSA. V was trimmed by 0 bases and J by 3 bases, leaving 11 bases between them. The CDR3 spans 15 residues. DNA of the CDR3: TGTGCCAGCAGCTTAGCGCTAGGCAGCTACTATGGCTACACCTTC. Protein product: CASSLALGSYYGYTF.

This chain connects TRBV7-2 to TRBJ1-1, with 8 positions matching TRBD1. Unmatched junction bases numbered 5, after V lost 2 bases and J lost 6 bases. The length of the CDR3 is 14 residues. Per germline, CDR1 SGHTA and CDR2 FQGNSA. CDR3 in DNA: TGTGCCAGCAGCTTACATCAGGGGGCCCCTGAAGCTTTCTTT. Translating it yields CASSLHQGAPEAFF.

The V call is TRBV5-1, the J call TRBJ2-4, with D possibly being TRBD1 (5 bases). Germline lookup yields CDR1 SGHRS and CDR2 YFSETQ. V was cut by 0 bases and J by 8 bases, with 9 bases left in between. This CDR3 is 13 amino acids long. The CDR3 region is CASSLGRVDIQYF. CDR3 in DNA: TGCGCCAGCAGCTTGGGCAGGGTTGACATTCAGTACTTC.

In DNA form, the CDR3 reads TGCGCCAGCAGCTGGGTGGCAGGGTTCGACGAGCAGTACTTC. This translates into CASSWVAGFDEQYF. The rearrangement joins TRBV5-1 to TRBJ2-7; D may be TRBD1 (5 bases). The germline V and J ends were trimmed by 3 bases and 5 bases, with 15 bases remaining between them. This CDR3 spans 14 amino acids. Per the germline V gene, CDR1 is SGHRS and CDR2 is YFSETQ.

This chain connects TRBV12-3 or TRBV12-4 to TRBJ1-6; the D gene is possibly TRBD1 (5 bases). V lost 3 bases to trimming and J lost 17 bases, with 11 bases between them. The CDR3 extends over 11 amino acids. CDR3 in amino acids: CASSFQGPIHF. Written as DNA, the CDR3 is TGTGCCAGCAGTTTTCAGGGCCCGATCCACTTT.

The V call is TRBV6-6, the J call TRBJ1-2; TRBD1 is a possible D gene (5 bases). This CDR3 has 13 residues. Between the trimmed V and J ends, which lost 7 bases and 4 bases, there was a span of 13 bases. CDR1 and CDR2 from the germline V gene are MNHNY and SVGAGI (reference sequence). CDR3 bases: TGTGCCAGCAACCCAGGGTTTAGCTATGGCTACACCTTC. It encodes CASNPGFSYGYTF.

V gene TRBV7-2 combines with J gene TRBJ1-1; D is uncertain. The V gene's germline CDR1 is SGHTA and CDR2 FQGNSA. V gave up 0 bases and J gave up 3 bases, with 11 bases separating them. CDR3 size: 15 residues. CDR3 sequence reads: CASSLAQAWDTEAFF. CDR3 nucleotides: TGTGCCAGCAGCTTAGCGCAGGCCTGGGACACTGAAGCTTTCTTT.

The sample holds many counts of this clone. Additional DNA sequences in this sample encode the identical CDR3. The chain uses TRBV30 and TRBJ1-3, with a possible D match to TRBD1 (6 bases). Trimming took off 4 bases at V and 1 base at J, with 11 bases between the two ends. Germline CDR1 is GTSNPN and CDR2 is SVGIG (reference sequence). The CDR3 has 14 residues. CDR3 sequence reads: CAWTPGASGNTIYF. Here the CDR3 DNA reads TGTGCCTGGACCCCAGGGGCTTCTGGAAACACCATATATTTT. Complete variable domain (other parts from reference TRBV30 and TRBJ1-3): SQTIHQWPATLVQPVGSPLSLECTVEGTSNPNLYWYRQAAGRGLQLLFYSVGIGQISSEVPQNLSASRPQDRQFILSSKKLLLSDSGFYLCAWTPGASGNTIYFGEGSWLTVV.

The chain links TRBV28 to TRBJ1-1, with TRBD1 matching over 10 bases. Per germline, CDR1 MDHEN and CDR2 SYDVKM. J was trimmed by 4 bases and V by 7 bases; bases with no gene match: 9. The CDR3 is 15 amino acids. In nucleotides, the CDR3 is TGTGCCAGCAACTCGACAGGGGGCGCGGGCACTGAAGCTTTCTTT. Its translation: CASNSTGGAGTEAFF.

The chain is built from TRBV2 and TRBJ2-5; weak D call: TRBD2 (6 bases). The CDR3 covers 14 residues. The germline gives CDR1 SNHLY, CDR2 FYNNEI. Trimming took off 6 bases at V and 2 bases at J, with 13 bases between the two ends. Here the CDR3 DNA reads TGTGCCAGCAGGGCGGGACTCCTACAAGAGACCCAGTACTTC. It translates to CASRAGLLQETQYF.

This chain connects TRBV12-3 or TRBV12-4 to TRBJ1-3; tentatively, D is TRBD1 (6 bases). Trimming shortened V by 5 bases and J by 4 bases, and 9 bases separated the two germline ends. This CDR3 spans 13 amino acids. The CDR3 loop reads CASSGTSGNTIYF. CDR3 nucleotides: TGTGCCAGCAGTGGGACATCCGGAAACACCATATATTTT.

The chain is built from TRBV29-1 and TRBJ2-2, with a possible D match to TRBD1 (5 bases). Deletions cut 6 bases from V and 2 bases from J, with 16 bases between. This CDR3 is 15 amino acids long. Germline values: CDR1 SQVTM, CDR2 ANQGSEA. The CDR3 sequence: CSVGLDRVNTGELFF. The CDR3 bases are TGCAGCGTGGGGCTTGACCGCGTAAACACCGGGGAGCTGTTTTTT.

This clone was seen just once. The genes are TRBV9 and TRBJ2-4; a possible D gene is TRBD2 (5 bases). This CDR3 is 15 amino acids long. The germline V gene has CDR1 SGDLS and CDR2 YYNGEE. The V end was cut by 0 bases, the J end by 8 bases, with 15 bases between. CDR3 region: CASSVVGDDRDIQYF. The CDR3 DNA reads as TGTGCCAGCAGCGTAGTCGGGGATGATAGAGACATTCAGTACTTC.

CDR3 coding DNA: TGTGCCAGCAGCCGGTGGGGGGAGCGCCCCTACGAGCAGTACTTC. Its protein product is CASSRWGERPYEQYF. The chain is built from TRBV9 and TRBJ2-7; D perhaps matches TRBD2 (6 bases). The V end lost 4 bases, the J end lost 2 bases, and 16 bases lay between the germline ends. CDR1 SGDLS and CDR2 YYNGEE come from the germline V gene. The CDR3 covers 15 residues.

This clone has only one observation. The rearrangement links TRBV15 to TRBJ2-3, with 12 positions matching TRBD2. This CDR3 is built from 20 residues. Germline assignment: CDR1 LNHNV and CDR2 YYDKDF (reference sequence). Trimming at V came to 3 bases and at J to 2 bases, leaving 15 bases not matched to a gene. The CDR3 region is CATSSTGLAGKYMSTDTQYF. The CDR3 nucleotides are TGTGCCACCAGCAGCACCGGACTAGCGGGAAAGTACATGTCCACAGATACGCAGTATTTT.

The table lists this clone with a count of one. CDR3 loop: CASSFSYNRQGRLNEQFF. In nucleotides, the CDR3 is TGCGCCAGCAGTTTTAGCTATAATCGACAGGGTCGATTGAATGAGCAGTTCTTC. This rearrangement joins TRBV5-1 to TRBJ2-1; 7 bases align to TRBD1. Germline V gene sequence: CDR1 SGHRS, CDR2 YFSETQ. V shed 5 bases and J 7 bases; nucleotides not matched to a gene: 21. This CDR3 comprises 18 residues.

This chain connects TRBV19 to TRBJ2-7, with 7 bases that match TRBD1. Per the germline V gene, CDR1 is LNHDA and CDR2 is SQIVND (reference sequence). Germline trimming cut 3 bases from V and 5 bases from J; bases unmatched to any gene: 7. CDR3 length: 14 residues. CDR3 sequence (DNA): TGTGCCAGTAGTATCGGACAGGTGTACAACGAGCAGTACTTC. Encoded protein: CASSIGQVYNEQYF.

This clone was counted once. The chain uses TRBV5-1 and TRBJ2-3; 11 positions agree with TRBD2. Germline trimming cut 4 bases from V and 2 bases from J; bases unmatched to any gene: 6. Germline assignment: CDR1 SGHRS and CDR2 YFSETQ. The CDR3 totals 16 residues. The DNA of the CDR3 is TGCGCCAGCAGCAAGTATAGCGGGGGGGTCACAGATACGCAGTATTTT. This encodes CASSKYSGGVTDTQYF.

This clone was seen once. V usage is TRBV30 and J usage is TRBJ1-2, with 9 nucleotides matching TRBD1. Germline values: CDR1 GTSNPN, CDR2 SVGIG (reference sequence). The CDR3 has 12 amino acids. The V segment lost 5 bases and the J segment 4 bases; nucleotides outside the gene matches: 2. CDR3 sequence: CAWGTGIYGYTF. CDR3 in DNA: TGTGCCTGGGGGACAGGGATCTATGGCTACACCTTC.

V usage is TRBV6-4 and J usage is TRBJ2-1, with unresolved D. Per germline, CDR1 MRHNA and CDR2 SNTAGT. The CDR3 is 13 residues long. The V end lost 4 bases, the J end lost 5 bases, and 9 bases lay between the germline ends. CDR3 sequence (DNA): TGTGCCAGCAGTGTTGCGGCGAACAATGAGCAGTTCTTC. As protein: CASSVAANNEQFF.

This clone was seen more than once but under ten times. V is TRBV11-2 and J is TRBJ2-3; TRBD1 is a possible D gene (5 bases). This CDR3 comprises 13 residues. Between the trimmed V and J ends, which lost 1 base and 14 bases, there was a span of 16 bases. Germline values: CDR1 SGHAT, CDR2 FQNNGV. This CDR3 reads CASSLVGRVVPYF. Written as DNA, the CDR3 is TGTGCCAGCAGCTTAGTGGGCAGGGTAGTGCCGTATTTT. The full variable domain, its missing parts supplied by reference TRBV11-2 and TRBJ2-3, is EAGVAQSPRYKIIEKRQSVAFWCNPISGHATLYWYQQILGQGPKLLIQFQNNGVVDDSQLPKDRFSAERLKGVDSTLKIQPAKLEDSAVYLCASSLVGRVVPYFGPGTRLTVL.

The chain has TRBV18 and TRBJ1-4, with D unclear. With 3 bases removed from V and 5 bases from J, the gap between germline ends came to 7 bases. The CDR3 runs to 13 residues. Germline CDR1 and CDR2: KGHSH and LQKENI. CDR3 region: CASSPGENEKLFF. In nucleotides, the CDR3 is TGTGCCAGCTCACCGGGAGAAAATGAAAAACTGTTTTTT. Drawing the rest from reference TRBV18 and TRBJ1-4, the complete variable domain is NAGVMQNPRHLVRRRGQEARLRCSPMKGHSHVYWYRQLPEEGLKFMVYLQKENIIDESGMPKERFSAEFPKEGPSILRIQQVVRGDSAAYFCASSPGENEKLFFGSGTQLSVL.

This clone was counted only a few times. V and J are TRBV11-2 and TRBJ2-5; 11 bases map to TRBD1. This CDR3 contains 16 residues. Germline V CDR1 and CDR2: SGHAT, FQNNGV. V was pared by 3 bases and J by 4 bases, with 7 bases of the junction left unmatched. The CDR3 loop is CASSLGQGVFSETQYF. CDR3 sequence (DNA): TGTGCCAGCAGCTTGGGACAGGGGGTTTTTTCAGAGACCCAGTACTTC.